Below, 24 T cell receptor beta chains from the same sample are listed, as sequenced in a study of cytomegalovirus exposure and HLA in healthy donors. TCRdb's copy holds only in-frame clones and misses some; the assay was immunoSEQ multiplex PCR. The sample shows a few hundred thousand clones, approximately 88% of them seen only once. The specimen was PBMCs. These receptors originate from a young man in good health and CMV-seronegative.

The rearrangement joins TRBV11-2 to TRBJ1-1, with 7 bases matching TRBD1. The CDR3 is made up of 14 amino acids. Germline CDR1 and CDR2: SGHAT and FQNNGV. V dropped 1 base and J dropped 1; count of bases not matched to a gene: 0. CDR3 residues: CASSLGQGNTEAFF. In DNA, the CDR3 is TGTGCCAGCAGCTTAGGACAGGGGAACACTGAAGCTTTCTTT.

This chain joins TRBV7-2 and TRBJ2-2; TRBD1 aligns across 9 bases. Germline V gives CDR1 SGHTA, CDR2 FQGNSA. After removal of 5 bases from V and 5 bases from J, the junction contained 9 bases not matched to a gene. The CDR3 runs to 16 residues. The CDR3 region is CASSLGTGLITGELFF. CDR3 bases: TGTGCCAGCAGCCTAGGGACAGGGTTGATAACCGGGGAGCTGTTTTTT.

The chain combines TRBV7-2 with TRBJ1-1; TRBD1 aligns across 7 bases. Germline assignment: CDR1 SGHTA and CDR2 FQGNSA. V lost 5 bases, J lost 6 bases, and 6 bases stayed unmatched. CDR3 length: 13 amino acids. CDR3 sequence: CASSLQGWAEAFF. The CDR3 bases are TGTGCCAGCAGCCTACAGGGGTGGGCTGAAGCTTTCTTT.

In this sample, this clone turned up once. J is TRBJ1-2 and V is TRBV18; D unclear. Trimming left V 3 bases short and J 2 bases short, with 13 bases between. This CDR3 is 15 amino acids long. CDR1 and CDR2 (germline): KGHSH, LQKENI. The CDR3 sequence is CASSPFEGPNYGYTF. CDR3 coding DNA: TGTGCCAGCTCACCTTTCGAGGGCCCGAACTATGGCTACACCTTC.

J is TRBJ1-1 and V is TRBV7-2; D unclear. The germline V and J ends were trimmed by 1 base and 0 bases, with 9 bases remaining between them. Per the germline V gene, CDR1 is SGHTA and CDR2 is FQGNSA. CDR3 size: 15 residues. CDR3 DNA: TGTGCCAGCAGCTTAGTCGCGGTTTTGAACACTGAAGCTTTCTTT. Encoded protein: CASSLVAVLNTEAFF.

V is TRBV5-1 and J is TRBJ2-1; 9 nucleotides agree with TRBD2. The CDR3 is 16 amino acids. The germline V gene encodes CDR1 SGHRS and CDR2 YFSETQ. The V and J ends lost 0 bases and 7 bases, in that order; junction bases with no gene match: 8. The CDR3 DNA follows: TGCGCCAGCAGCTTGGGTAGCGGGGGCCCAGAGAATGAGCAGTTCTTC. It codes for CASSLGSGGPENEQFF.

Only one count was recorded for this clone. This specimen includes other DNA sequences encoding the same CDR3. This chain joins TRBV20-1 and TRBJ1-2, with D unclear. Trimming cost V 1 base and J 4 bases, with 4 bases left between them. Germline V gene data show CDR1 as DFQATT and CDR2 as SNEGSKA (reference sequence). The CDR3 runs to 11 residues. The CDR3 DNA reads TGCAGTGCTAGAGCGGGCTATGGCTACACCTTC. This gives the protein CSARAGYGYTF.

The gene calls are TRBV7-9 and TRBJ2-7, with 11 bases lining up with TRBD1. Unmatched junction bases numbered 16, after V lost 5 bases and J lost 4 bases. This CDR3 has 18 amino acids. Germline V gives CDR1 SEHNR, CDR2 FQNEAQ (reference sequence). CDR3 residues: CASSPSGTGGNLEYEQYF. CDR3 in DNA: TGTGCCAGCAGCCCAAGCGGGACAGGGGGTAATCTGGAGTACGAGCAGTACTTC. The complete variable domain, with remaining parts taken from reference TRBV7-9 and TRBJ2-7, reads DTGVSQNPRHKITKRGQNVTFRCDPISEHNRLYWYRQTLGQGPEFLTYFQNEAQLEKSRLLSDRFSAERPKGSFSTLEIQRTEQGDSAMYLCASSPSGTGGNLEYEQYFGPGTRLTVT.

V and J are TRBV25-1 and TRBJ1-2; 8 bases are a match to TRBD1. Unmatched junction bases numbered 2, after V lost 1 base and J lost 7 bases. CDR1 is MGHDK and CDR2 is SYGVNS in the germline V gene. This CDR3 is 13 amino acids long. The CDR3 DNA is TGTGCCAGCAGTGAATCAGGGGGCGGTGGCTACACCTTC. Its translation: CASSESGGGGYTF.

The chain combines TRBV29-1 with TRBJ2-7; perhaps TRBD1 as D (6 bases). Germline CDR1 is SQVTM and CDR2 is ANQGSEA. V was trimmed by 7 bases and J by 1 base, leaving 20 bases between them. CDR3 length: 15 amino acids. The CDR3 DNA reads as TGCAGCGCCAAAGTCCGGGACAAACCATCCTACGAGCAGTACTTC. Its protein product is CSAKVRDKPSYEQYF.

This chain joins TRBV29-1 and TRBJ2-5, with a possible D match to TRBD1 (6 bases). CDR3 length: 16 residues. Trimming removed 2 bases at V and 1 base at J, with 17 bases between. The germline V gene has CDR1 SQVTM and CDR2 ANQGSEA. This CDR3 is CSVEWDNGRVQETQYF. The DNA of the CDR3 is TGCAGCGTTGAATGGGACAACGGTAGGGTCCAAGAGACCCAGTACTTC.

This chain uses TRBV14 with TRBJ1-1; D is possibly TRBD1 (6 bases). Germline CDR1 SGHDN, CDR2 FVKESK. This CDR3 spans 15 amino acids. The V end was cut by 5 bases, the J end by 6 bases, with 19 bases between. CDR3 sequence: CASSGRGRGSAEAFF. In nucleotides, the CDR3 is TGTGCCAGCAGCGGCAGGGGAAGGGGGTCCGCTGAAGCTTTCTTT.

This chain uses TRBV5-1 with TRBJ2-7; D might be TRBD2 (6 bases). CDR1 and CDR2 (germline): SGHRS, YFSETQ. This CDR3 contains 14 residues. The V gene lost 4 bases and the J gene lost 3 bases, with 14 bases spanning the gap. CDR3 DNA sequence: TGCGCCAGCAGCCCTGGGGAGGTACGCTACGAGCAGTACTTC. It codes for CASSPGEVRYEQYF.

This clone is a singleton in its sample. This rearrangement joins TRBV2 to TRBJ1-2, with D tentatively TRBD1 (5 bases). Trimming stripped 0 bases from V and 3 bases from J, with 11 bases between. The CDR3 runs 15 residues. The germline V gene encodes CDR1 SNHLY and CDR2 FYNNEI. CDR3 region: CASSEARTPDYGYTF. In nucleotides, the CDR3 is TGTGCCAGCAGTGAAGCGCGGACACCGGACTATGGCTACACCTTC.

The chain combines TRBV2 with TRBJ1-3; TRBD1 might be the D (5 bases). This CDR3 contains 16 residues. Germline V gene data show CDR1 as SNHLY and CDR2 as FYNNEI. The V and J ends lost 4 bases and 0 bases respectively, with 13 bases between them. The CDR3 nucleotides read TGTGCCAGCAGTGCCAGTACAGGATACTCTGGAAACACCATATATTTT. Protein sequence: CASSASTGYSGNTIYF.

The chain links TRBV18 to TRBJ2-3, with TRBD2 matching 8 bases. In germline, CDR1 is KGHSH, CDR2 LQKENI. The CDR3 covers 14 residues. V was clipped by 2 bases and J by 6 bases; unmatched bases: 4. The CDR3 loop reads CASSPSSGDDTQYF. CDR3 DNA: TGTGCCAGCTCACCAAGTAGCGGGGATGATACGCAGTATTTT.

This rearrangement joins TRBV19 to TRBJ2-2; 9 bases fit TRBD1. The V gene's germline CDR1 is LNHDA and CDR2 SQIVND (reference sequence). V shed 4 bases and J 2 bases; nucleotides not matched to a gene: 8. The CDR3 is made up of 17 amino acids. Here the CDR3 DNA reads TGTGCCAGTAGTAAAATTCCGGGACAGGGAAACACCGGGGAGCTGTTTTTT. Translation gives CASSKIPGQGNTGELFF.

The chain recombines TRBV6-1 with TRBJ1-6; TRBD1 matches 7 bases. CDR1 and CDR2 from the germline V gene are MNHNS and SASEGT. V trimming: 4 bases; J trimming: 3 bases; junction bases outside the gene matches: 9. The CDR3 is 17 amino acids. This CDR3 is CASSVNIQGSYNSPLHF. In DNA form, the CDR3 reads TGTGCCAGCAGTGTGAATATACAGGGGAGCTATAATTCACCCCTCCACTTT.

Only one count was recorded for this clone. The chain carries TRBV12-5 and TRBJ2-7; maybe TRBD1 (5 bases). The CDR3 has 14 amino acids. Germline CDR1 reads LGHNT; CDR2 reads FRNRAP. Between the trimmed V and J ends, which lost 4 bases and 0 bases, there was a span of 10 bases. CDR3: CASGSDSLSYEQYF. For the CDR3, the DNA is TGTGCTAGTGGTTCTGACAGCCTCTCCTACGAGCAGTACTTC.

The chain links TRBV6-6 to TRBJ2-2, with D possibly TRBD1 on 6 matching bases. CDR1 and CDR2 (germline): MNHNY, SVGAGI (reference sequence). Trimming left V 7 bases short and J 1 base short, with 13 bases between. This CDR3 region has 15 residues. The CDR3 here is CASTRDTLNTGELFF. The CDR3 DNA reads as TGTGCCAGCACTCGGGACACTTTGAACACCGGGGAGCTGTTTTTT.

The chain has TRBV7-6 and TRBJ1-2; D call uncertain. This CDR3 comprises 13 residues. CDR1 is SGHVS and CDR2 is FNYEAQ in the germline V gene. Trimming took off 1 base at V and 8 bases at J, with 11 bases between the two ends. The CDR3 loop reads CASSLGTAEGYTF. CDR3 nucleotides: TGTGCCAGCAGCTTAGGAACCGCGGAGGGCTACACCTTC.

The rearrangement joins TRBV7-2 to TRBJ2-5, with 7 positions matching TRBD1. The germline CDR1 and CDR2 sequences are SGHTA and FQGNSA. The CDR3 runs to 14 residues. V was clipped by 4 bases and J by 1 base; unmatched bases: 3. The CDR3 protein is CASSSGQAQETQYF. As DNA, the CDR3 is TGTGCCAGCAGCTCCGGACAGGCCCAAGAGACCCAGTACTTC.

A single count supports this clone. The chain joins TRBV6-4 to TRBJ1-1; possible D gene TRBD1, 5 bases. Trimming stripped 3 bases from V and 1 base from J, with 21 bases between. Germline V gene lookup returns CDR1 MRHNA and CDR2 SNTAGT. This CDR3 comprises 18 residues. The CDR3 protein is CASSETGGASMGNTEAFF. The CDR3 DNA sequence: TGTGCCAGCAGTGAGACGGGGGGAGCCTCAATGGGGAACACTGAAGCTTTCTTT.

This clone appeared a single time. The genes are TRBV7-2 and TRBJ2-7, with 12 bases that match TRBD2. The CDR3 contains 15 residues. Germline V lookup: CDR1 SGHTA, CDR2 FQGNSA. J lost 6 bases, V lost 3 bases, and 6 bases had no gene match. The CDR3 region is CASSFPSGGAGEQYF. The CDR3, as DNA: TGTGCCAGCAGCTTTCCTAGCGGGGGGGCGGGCGAGCAGTACTTC.